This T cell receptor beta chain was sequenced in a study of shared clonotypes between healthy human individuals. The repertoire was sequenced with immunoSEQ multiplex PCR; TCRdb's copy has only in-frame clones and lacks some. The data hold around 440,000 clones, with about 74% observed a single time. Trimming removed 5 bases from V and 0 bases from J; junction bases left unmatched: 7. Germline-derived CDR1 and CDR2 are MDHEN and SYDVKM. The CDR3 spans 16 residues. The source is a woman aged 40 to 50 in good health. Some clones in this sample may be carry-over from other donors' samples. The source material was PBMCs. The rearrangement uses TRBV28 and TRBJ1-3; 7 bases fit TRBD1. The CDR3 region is CASSLPTGSSGNTIYF. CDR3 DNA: TGTGCCAGCAGTCTCCCGACAGGGAGCTCTGGAAACACCATATATTTT.